This TCR beta chain was sequenced in a study of T cells in Graves' hyperthyroidism and ophthalmopathy. Study findings and constraints: The model forecast ophthalmopathy, anticipating it by a median around 6.5 months before onset. Expanded thyroid clonotypes (above 0.001) were mostly also found in blood.

RNA transcripts were the template for amplifying TCR beta CDR3 regions. A set of HTBI primers served as the primers for a first-round RT-PCR of the TCR CDR3. TCRdb passed the multiplex PCR reads through MiXCR, listing each CDR3 protein once. The sample contains about 840,000 distinct CDR3 sequences, 38% of which appear only once. As for this clonotype: Its antigen is unknown.

Germline CDR1 and CDR2: MGHRA and YSYEKL. Trimming took off 0 bases at V and 0 bases at J, with 8 bases between the two ends. This CDR3 comprises 15 residues. From approximately 9.1 ml of fresh peripheral blood, PBMCs were isolated. The sequence derives from a man in his late teens or twenties with Graves' hyperthyroidism. This chain links TRBV4-1 with TRBJ1-2; a weak D match, TRBD1 (6 bases). Sequenced: blood. CDR3 sequence (DNA): TGCGCCAGCAGCCAAGAACAGGGTTCTAACTATGGCTACACCTTC. Its translation is CASSQEQGSNYGYTF.